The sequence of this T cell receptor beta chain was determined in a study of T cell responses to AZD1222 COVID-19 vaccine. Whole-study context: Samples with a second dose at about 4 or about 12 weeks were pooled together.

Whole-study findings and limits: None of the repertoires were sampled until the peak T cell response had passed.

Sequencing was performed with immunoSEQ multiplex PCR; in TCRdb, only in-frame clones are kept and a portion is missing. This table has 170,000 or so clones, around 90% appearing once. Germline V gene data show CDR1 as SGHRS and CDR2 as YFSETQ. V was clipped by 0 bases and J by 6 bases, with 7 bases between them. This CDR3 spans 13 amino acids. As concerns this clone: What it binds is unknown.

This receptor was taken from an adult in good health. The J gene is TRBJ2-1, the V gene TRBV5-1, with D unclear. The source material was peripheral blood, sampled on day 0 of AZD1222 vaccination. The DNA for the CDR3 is TGCGCCAGCAGCTTGGAAGGCGGCAATGAGCAGTTCTTC. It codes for CASSLEGGNEQFF.